The 3 T cell receptor beta chains presented below share a single source sample, sequenced in a study of cytotoxic CD8 clonotypes in ibrutinib-treated CLL. TCRdb keeps only in-frame clones here, not all; method: immunoSEQ multiplex PCR. The profile shows around 310,000 clones, about 80% of them singletons. The input for sequencing was PBMCs, taken before ibrutinib treatment. Receptor source: a human donor with chronic lymphocytic leukemia.

J is TRBJ1-3 and V is TRBV9; possibly TRBD1 for D (6 bases). V was pared by 3 bases and J by 3 bases, with 16 bases between. Germline-derived CDR1 and CDR2 are SGDLS and YYNGEE. The CDR3 extends over 16 amino acids. The CDR3 bases are TGTGCCAGCAGCGATATTTTGGCAGGGGATGGAAACACCATATATTTT. Translated, it gives CASSDILAGDGNTIYF.

CDR3 protein: CASSLFQVGTVDGYTF. The CDR3 region has the DNA TGTGCCAGCAGCTTGTTCCAGGTCGGGACAGTTGATGGCTACACCTTC. The chain employs TRBV5-5 and TRBJ1-2; the match to TRBD1 covers 7 bases. Germline CDR1 reads SGHKS; CDR2 reads YYEKEE (reference sequence). The V segment lost 1 base and the J segment 6 bases; nucleotides outside the gene matches: 12. This CDR3 is built from 16 residues.

V usage is TRBV19 and J usage is TRBJ2-1; D is perhaps TRBD2 (5 bases). V lost 5 bases and J lost 9, with 17 bases in between. CDR3 length: 14 residues. The germline CDR1 and CDR2 sequences are LNHDA and SQIVND (reference sequence). The DNA for the CDR3 is TGTGCCAGTAGTGGAGGTGCTGAATTATTTGAGCAGTTCTTC. Translating it yields CASSGGAELFEQFF.